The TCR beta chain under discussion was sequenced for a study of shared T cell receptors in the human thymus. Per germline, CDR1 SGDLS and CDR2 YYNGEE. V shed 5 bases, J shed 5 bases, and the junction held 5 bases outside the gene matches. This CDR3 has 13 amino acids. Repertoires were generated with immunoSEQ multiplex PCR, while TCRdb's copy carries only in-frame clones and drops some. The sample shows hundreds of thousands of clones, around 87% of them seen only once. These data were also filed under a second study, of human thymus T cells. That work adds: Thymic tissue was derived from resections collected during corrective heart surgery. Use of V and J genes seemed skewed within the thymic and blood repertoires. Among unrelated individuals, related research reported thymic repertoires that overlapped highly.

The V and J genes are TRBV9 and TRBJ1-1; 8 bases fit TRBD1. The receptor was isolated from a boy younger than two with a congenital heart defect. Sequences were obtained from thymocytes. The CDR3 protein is CASRDREGTEAFF. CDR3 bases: TGTGCCAGCAGGGACAGGGAGGGGACTGAAGCTTTCTTT.